This TCR beta chain was observed in a study of PD-1 blockade in classical Hodgkin lymphoma. General study findings and limits: Diminished baseline TCR diversity has been reported in newly diagnosed patients relative to healthy donors.

Generated by immunoSEQ multiplex PCR, the TCRdb table keeps only in-frame clones and is missing some. The table shows 84,000 or so clones, with about nine tenths occurring only once. The germline V and J ends were trimmed by 2 bases and 3 bases, with 11 bases remaining between them. The CDR3 consists of 14 residues. CDR1 and CDR2 (germline): MNHNY, SVGAGI (reference sequence). Every patient was affected by relapse after autologous stem cell transplantation, while exposure to brentuximab vedotin was not uniform. On this clone: Its antigen is still unknown.

V usage is TRBV6-6 and J usage is TRBJ2-7; D perhaps matches TRBD2 (5 bases). The sequence was obtained from a human donor with classical Hodgkin lymphoma. Sample: peripheral blood mononuclear cells (PBMCs), taken before the second cycle of nivolumab. This CDR3 reads CASSYRGSNYEQYF. The CDR3 DNA reads TGTGCCAGCAGTTACAGAGGGAGCAACTACGAGCAGTACTTC.